This T cell receptor beta chain stems from a study of STAT3 mutations in large granular lymphocyte leukemia. Study-wide findings and caveats: All newly emerging clones after therapy were STAT3 wild type. Every T-cell large granular lymphocyte leukemia patient had at least one immunodominant TCR beta clonotype. Samples missed the first appearance of the clone.

The CDR3 extends over 14 amino acids. Per germline, CDR1 GTSNPN and CDR2 SVGIG (reference sequence). V was pared by 5 bases and J by 1 base, with 14 bases between. As regards this clone: The antigen is undetermined.

Libraries were prepared by immunoSEQ multiplex PCR; TCRdb keeps only in-frame clonotypes and omits some of them. The profile shows over 2,500 clones, 75% to 90% of them singletons. The receptor's source is a woman in her 70s with T-cell large granular lymphocyte leukemia. Some clones in this sample may be carry-over from other donors' samples. Sequences were obtained from peripheral blood mononuclear cells. The gene calls are TRBV30 and TRBJ1-1; D perhaps matches TRBD1 (5 bases). The CDR3 is CAWDTGRRNTEAFF. In DNA, the CDR3 is TGTGCCTGGGATACGGGACGGAGGAACACTGAAGCTTTCTTT.